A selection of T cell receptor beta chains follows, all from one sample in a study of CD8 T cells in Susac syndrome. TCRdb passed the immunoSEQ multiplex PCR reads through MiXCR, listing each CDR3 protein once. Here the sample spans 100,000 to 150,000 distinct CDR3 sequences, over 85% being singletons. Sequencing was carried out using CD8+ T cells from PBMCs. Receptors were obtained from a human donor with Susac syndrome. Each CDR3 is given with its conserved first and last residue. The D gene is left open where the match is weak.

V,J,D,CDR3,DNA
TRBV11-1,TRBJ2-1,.,CASSLVRSRGGDNEQFF,TGTGCCAGCAGCTTAGTCCGGTCTAGAGGTGGTGACAATGAGCAGTTCTTC
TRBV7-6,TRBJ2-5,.,CASSRPTRGDQETQYF,TGTGCCAGCAGCCGACCGACCAGGGGAGACCAAGAGACCCAGTACTTC
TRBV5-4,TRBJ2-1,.,CASSLGAMDPHEQFF,TGTGCCAGCAGCTTGGGAGCTATGGATCCTCATGAGCAGTTCTTC
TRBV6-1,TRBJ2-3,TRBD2,CASSHGASGGPTDTQYF,TGTGCCAGCAGCCACGGGGCTAGCGGGGGTCCCACAGATACGCAGTATTTT
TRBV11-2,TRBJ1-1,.,CASSRHGTMNTEAFF,TGTGCCAGCAGCCGTCACGGGACCATGAACACTGAAGCTTTCTTT
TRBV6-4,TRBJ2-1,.,CASSGGGGGGLDEQFF,TGTGCCAGCAGTGGGGGCGGAGGGGGCGGTTTGGATGAGCAGTTCTTC
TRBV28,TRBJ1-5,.,CASSPGGGGQPQHF,TGTGCCAGCAGCCCCGGCGGGGGAGGACAGCCCCAGCATTTT
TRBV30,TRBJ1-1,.,CAWSKGPGPGTEAFF,TGTGCCTGGAGCAAAGGGCCGGGCCCTGGGACTGAAGCTTTCTTT
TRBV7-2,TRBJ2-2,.,CASSSTISGYTGELFF,TGTGCCAGCAGCTCTACAATTAGCGGATACACCGGGGAGCTGTTTTTT
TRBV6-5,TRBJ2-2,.,CASSYKGAGELFF,TGTGCCAGCAGTTACAAAGGGGCCGGGGAGCTGTTTTTT
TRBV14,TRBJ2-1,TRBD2,CASSHRGGAGYNEQFF,TGTGCCAGCAGCCACCGGGGAGGGGCAGGCTACAATGAGCAGTTCTTC
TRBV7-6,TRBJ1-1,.,CASSLASARGTEAFF,TGTGCCAGCAGCTTAGCGTCCGCAAGGGGCACTGAAGCTTTCTTT
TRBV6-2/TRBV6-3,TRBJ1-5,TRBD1,CASTMNRGHQPQHF,TGTGCCAGCACTATGAACAGGGGGCATCAGCCCCAGCATTTT